This passage covers 13 T cell receptor beta chains from one sample sequenced in a study of blood T cell repertoires in COVID-19. Sequencing used immunoSEQ multiplex PCR; TCRdb keeps in-frame clones, though not all of them. The sample consists of some 220,000 clones, around nine tenths of them appearing once. The sequencing sample was made of peripheral blood. These receptors were obtained from a man aged 25-45 years with COVID-19, enrolled during active disease.

CDR3 loop: CASSLGGSGGPFYNEQFF. For the CDR3, the DNA is TGTGCCAGCAGCTTGGGGGGAAGCGGGGGCCCCTTCTACAATGAGCAGTTCTTC. This rearrangement joins TRBV7-9 to TRBJ2-1; 8 bases line up with TRBD2. The CDR3 is 18 amino acids. Germline V gene sequence: CDR1 SEHNR, CDR2 FQNEAQ (reference sequence). V lost 3 bases to trimming and J lost 3 bases; unmatched junction nucleotides: 13.

This chain joins TRBV18 and TRBJ1-5; D is undetermined. CDR1 is KGHSH, CDR2 LQKENI, per germline. CDR3 length: 16 residues. V was trimmed by 1 base and J by 3 bases, leaving 13 bases between them. CDR3 nucleotides: TGTGCCAGCTCACCACAAATGGGCGCAAACAATCAGCCCCAGCATTTT. Its translation is CASSPQMGANNQPQHF.

Here the CDR3 reads CAISEWGPEAFF. As DNA, the CDR3 is TGTGCCATCAGTGAGTGGGGCCCTGAAGCTTTCTTT. The chain joins TRBV10-3 to TRBJ1-1, with a weak D call TRBD1 (5 bases). V shed 1 base and J shed 6 bases, with 6 bases lying between them. Germline values: CDR1 ENHRY, CDR2 SYGVKD. The CDR3 extends over 12 amino acids.

V and J are TRBV7-9 and TRBJ2-1; 10 positions match TRBD2. This CDR3 is built from 15 residues. Germline loops: CDR1 SEHNR, CDR2 FQNEAQ (reference sequence). J gave up 3 bases and V 5 bases, and 4 bases lay outside the gene matches. The CDR3 DNA reads as TGTGCCAGCAGCCAAACTAGCGGGGACTACAATGAGCAGTTCTTC. Protein: CASSQTSGDYNEQFF.

This sequence joins TRBV21-1 and TRBJ1-1; TRBD1 is the table's D call, not checked against the DNA. TRBV21-1 is a listed pseudogene. CDR3 length: 17 amino acids. CDR3 protein: CASSANPEGAGNTEAFF. For the CDR3, the DNA is TGTGCCAGCAGCGCAAATCCCGAGGGGGCAGGAAACACTGAAGCTTTCTTT.

J is TRBJ1-1 and V is TRBV30; TRBD1 might be the D (6 bases). V was shortened by 5 bases and J by 4 bases, with 17 bases between the two germline ends. Looked up from germline, CDR1 is GTSNPN and CDR2 is SVGIG (reference sequence). CDR3 length equals 14 residues. The DNA of the CDR3 is TGTGCCTGGGGAACAGGGCCGTGGGGCACTGAAGCTTTCTTT. This translates into CAWGTGPWGTEAFF.

The chain combines TRBV5-4 with TRBJ1-6; 7 nucleotides agree with TRBD1. Germline V gene sequence: CDR1 SGHNT, CDR2 YYREEE (reference sequence). This CDR3 has 17 residues. V was clipped by 3 bases and J by 6 bases; unmatched bases: 12. The CDR3 DNA follows: TGTGCCAGCAGCTGGTTGACAGGGATCCGCGGTAATTCACCCCTCCACTTT. Translating gives CASSWLTGIRGNSPLHF.

This chain's CDR3 is CASRPNRGRNEKLFF. The CDR3 DNA sequence: TGTGCCAGCAGACCCAACAGGGGGAGAAATGAAAAACTGTTTTTT. The chain joins TRBV28 to TRBJ1-4, with TRBD1 identical over 8 bases. The CDR3 runs 15 residues. Trimming at V came to 6 bases and at J to 5 bases, leaving 8 bases not matched to a gene. Germline V CDR1 and CDR2: MDHEN, SYDVKM.

The V and J genes are TRBV7-6 and TRBJ1-1; tentatively, D is TRBD1 (6 bases). CDR1 and CDR2 from the germline V gene are SGHVS and FNYEAQ. CDR3 size: 13 residues. Trimming took 3 bases from V and 8 from J, leaving 13 bases between them. In DNA, the CDR3 is TGTGCCAGCAGCTTGGCCGGAACAGGGGAAGCTTTCTTT. Translating gives CASSLAGTGEAFF.

About this clone itself: In the same sample, other DNA sequences code for this CDR3. The chain is built from TRBV6-5 and TRBJ1-1; TRBD1 aligns across 8 bases. The germline CDR1 and CDR2 sequences are MNHEY and SVGAGI. The CDR3 contains 13 residues. Trimming removed 6 bases from V and 2 bases from J; junction bases left unmatched: 2. CDR3: CASRTGVNTEAFF. CDR3 bases: TGTGCCAGCAGGACAGGGGTAAACACTGAAGCTTTCTTT.

This clone showed up just a few times. The rearrangement uses TRBV5-4 and TRBJ2-5; weak D call: TRBD2 (6 bases). The CDR3 covers 14 residues. The germline V gene encodes CDR1 SGHNT and CDR2 YYREEE (reference sequence). Trimming removed 4 bases from V and 3 bases from J, with 13 bases in between. CDR3 nucleotides: TGTGCCAGCAGCAACCCCTGGGGGGAAGAGACCCAGTACTTC. The encoded protein is CASSNPWGEETQYF.

The chain is built from TRBV18 and TRBJ1-6; D call uncertain. Germline loops: CDR1 KGHSH, CDR2 LQKENI. The V gene lost 6 bases and the J gene lost 5 bases, with 20 bases spanning the gap. CDR3 size: 17 residues. The CDR3 protein is CASSISGIYSNNSPLHF. DNA for the CDR3: TGTGCCAGCTCCATATCAGGAATTTATTCCAATAATTCACCCCTCCACTTT.

The chain combines TRBV19 with TRBJ2-1, with 7 positions matching TRBD2. Germline loops: CDR1 LNHDA, CDR2 SQIVND (reference sequence). The junction had 9 bases not matched to a gene; V was cut back by 3 bases and J by 4 bases. This CDR3 spans 16 amino acids. The CDR3 loop reads CASSIWLAGVYNEQFF. In nucleotides, the CDR3 is TGTGCCAGTAGTATTTGGCTTGCGGGGGTGTACAATGAGCAGTTCTTC.